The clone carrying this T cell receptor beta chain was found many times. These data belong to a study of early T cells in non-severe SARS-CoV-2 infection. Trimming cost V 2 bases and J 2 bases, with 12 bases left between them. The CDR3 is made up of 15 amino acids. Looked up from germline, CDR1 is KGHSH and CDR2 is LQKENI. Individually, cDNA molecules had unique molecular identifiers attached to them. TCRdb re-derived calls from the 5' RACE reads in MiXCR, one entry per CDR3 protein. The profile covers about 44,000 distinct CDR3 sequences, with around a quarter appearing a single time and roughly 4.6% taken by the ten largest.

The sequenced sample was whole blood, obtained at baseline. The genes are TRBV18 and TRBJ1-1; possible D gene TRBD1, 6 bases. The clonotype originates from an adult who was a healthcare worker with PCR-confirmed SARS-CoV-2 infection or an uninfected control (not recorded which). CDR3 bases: TGTGCCAGCTCACCATTAGGGACAAGTAACACTGAAGCTTTCTTT. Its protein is CASSPLGTSNTEAFF.